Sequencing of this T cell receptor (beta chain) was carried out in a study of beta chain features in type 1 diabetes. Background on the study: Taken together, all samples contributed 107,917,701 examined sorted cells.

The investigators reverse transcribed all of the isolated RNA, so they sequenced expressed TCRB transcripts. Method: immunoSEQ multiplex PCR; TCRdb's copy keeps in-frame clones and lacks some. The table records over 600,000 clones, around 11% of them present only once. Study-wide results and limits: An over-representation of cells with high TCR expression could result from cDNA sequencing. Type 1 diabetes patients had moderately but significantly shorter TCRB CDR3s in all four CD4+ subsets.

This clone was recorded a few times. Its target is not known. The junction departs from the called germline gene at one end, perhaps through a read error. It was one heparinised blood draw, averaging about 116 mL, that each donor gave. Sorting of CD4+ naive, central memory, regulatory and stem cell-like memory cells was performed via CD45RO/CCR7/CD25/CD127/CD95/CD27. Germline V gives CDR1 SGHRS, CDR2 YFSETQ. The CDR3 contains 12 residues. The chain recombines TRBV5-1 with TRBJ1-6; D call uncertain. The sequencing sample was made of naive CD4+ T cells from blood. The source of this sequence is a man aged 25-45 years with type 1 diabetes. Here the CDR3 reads CASSPDTHGLYF. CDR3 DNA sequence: TGCGCCAGCAGCCCTGACACCCACGGGCTTTATTTT.